The 7 T cell receptor beta chains reported below all come from one sample, sequenced in a study of blood T cell repertoires in COVID-19. Profiled with immunoSEQ multiplex PCR; TCRdb holds only in-frame clones, not every one. This sample carries 110,000 or so clones, more than 75% of them seen once, and the ten largest clones take 3% to 3.5%. Material: peripheral blood. The source of these receptors is a man aged 35 to 55 with acute or convalescent COVID-19.

The chain carries TRBV4-1 and TRBJ1-1, with 9 positions matching TRBD1. The CDR3 loop spans 15 amino acids. V lost 1 base to trimming and J lost 3 bases; unmatched junction nucleotides: 3. In germline, CDR1 is MGHRA, CDR2 YSYEKL. The CDR3 sequence: CASSQVRTGDTEAFF. The CDR3 DNA reads TGCGCCAGCAGCCAAGTTAGGACAGGGGACACTGAAGCTTTCTTT.

V is TRBV7-2 and J is TRBJ2-1, with 9 bases that match TRBD1. Germline lookup yields CDR1 SGHTA and CDR2 FQGNSA. This CDR3 has 14 residues. V shed 5 bases, J shed 9 bases, and the junction held 8 bases outside the gene matches. The CDR3 nucleotides read TGTGCCAGCAGCAGGGACAGGGAGGCAAGTGAGCAGTTCTTC. Residues: CASSRDREASEQFF.

This chain joins TRBV19 and TRBJ1-2; 7 bases fit TRBD1. Germline V gene data show CDR1 as LNHDA and CDR2 as SQIVND (reference sequence). V was pared by 10 bases and J by 2 bases, with 10 bases of the junction left unmatched. This CDR3 is 14 amino acids long. The CDR3 DNA reads TGTGCCACCCAAAGACAGGGTCTAAACTATGGCTACACCTTC. Protein: CATQRQGLNYGYTF.

This clone was observed a few times. This chain connects TRBV7-6 to TRBJ2-5; TRBD2 agrees at 14 bases. The junction had 1 base not matched to a gene; V was cut back by 6 bases and J by 1 base. The CDR3 is 15 residues long. Germline values: CDR1 SGHVS, CDR2 FNYEAQ. CDR3 loop: CASRTSGGAQETQYF. The CDR3 bases are TGTGCCAGCAGGACTAGCGGGGGGGCCCAAGAGACCCAGTACTTC.

V gene TRBV6-5 combines with J gene TRBJ1-1; weak D call: TRBD1 (6 bases). The ends were cut back, 4 bases at V and 1 base at J, with 7 bases in the middle. The CDR3 is 13 amino acids. CDR1 is MNHEY, CDR2 SVGAGI, per germline. The CDR3 protein is CASSWTANTEAFF. The CDR3 DNA is TGTGCCAGCAGTTGGACAGCGAACACTGAAGCTTTCTTT.

V and J are TRBV11-2 and TRBJ2-4, with 12 bases that match TRBD2. The CDR3 loop spans 15 amino acids. Losses at the gene ends were 4 bases for V and 3 bases for J; bases not matched to a gene: 1. Germline CDR1 SGHAT, CDR2 FQNNGV. CDR3 sequence reads: CASSSGLAGKNIQYF. The CDR3 DNA reads TGTGCCAGCAGCTCGGGACTAGCGGGCAAAAACATTCAGTACTTC.

V gene TRBV29-1 combines with J gene TRBJ2-7; no reliable D call. The CDR3 has 14 amino acids. CDR1 and CDR2 (germline): SQVTM, ANQGSEA. V lost 4 bases and J 2 bases, leaving 15 bases between the germline ends. The CDR3 sequence: CSVVTLEITYEQYF. The CDR3 bases are TGCAGCGTTGTAACACTGGAGATAACCTACGAGCAGTACTTC.